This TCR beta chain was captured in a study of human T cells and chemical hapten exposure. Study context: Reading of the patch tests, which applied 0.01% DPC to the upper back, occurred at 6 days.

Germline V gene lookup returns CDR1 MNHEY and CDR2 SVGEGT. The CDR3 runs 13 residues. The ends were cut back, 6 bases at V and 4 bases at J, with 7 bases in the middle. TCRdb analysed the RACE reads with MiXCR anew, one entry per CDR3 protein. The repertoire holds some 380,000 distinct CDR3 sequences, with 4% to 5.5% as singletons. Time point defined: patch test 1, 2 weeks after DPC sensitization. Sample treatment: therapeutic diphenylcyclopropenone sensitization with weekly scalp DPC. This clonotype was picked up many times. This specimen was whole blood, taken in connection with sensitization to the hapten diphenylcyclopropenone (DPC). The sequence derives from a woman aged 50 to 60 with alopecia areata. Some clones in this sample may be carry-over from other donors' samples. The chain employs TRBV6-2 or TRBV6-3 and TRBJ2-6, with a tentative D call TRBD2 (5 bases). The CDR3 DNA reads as TGTGCCAGCAGGGACTCCGGGGCCAACGTCCTGACTTTC. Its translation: CASRDSGANVLTF.